The following is a T cell receptor beta chain sequence with its context. It was RNA transcripts that yielded the amplified TCR beta CDR3 regions. First-round RT-PCR with HTBI primers amplified the TCR CDR3 region. TCRdb passed the multiplex PCR reads through MiXCR, listing each CDR3 protein once. This table has about 480,000 distinct CDR3 sequences, approximately 15% appearing once. This sample stems from a study of T cells in Graves' hyperthyroidism and ophthalmopathy. Study context: Before treatment of any kind, peripheral blood was taken at initial diagnosis.

Patients counted as stable if ophthalmopathy did not develop within 18 months. Uncontrolled infection, other autoimmune disease, pregnancy or lactation led to exclusion. A roughly 10 ml volume of fresh peripheral blood provided the PBMCs. V lost 8 bases and J 4 bases, leaving 17 bases between the germline ends. CDR1 MNHEY and CDR2 SVGEGT come from the germline V gene. This CDR3 contains 14 residues. This TCR derives from a woman aged 18-29 years with Graves' hyperthyroidism. The V gene is TRBV6-2 or TRBV6-3, the J gene TRBJ1-2; D gene uncertain. Material for sequencing was blood. CDR3 DNA: TGTGCCAGCTCTCCACCGGGAGCTACCTATGGCTACACCTTC. Its protein product is CASSPPGATYGYTF.